The 8 T cell receptor beta chains below were found in one sample sequenced in a study of immune heterogeneity within non-small cell lung tumors. Multiplex PCR employing 32 V and 13 J primers generated amplicons of the TCR beta CDR3. TCRdb called the multiplex PCR reads again in MiXCR, with one record for every CDR3 protein. Here the sample spans 14,000 to 15,000 distinct CDR3 sequences, approximately 26% being singletons. The template consisted of bulk tumor genomic DNA, with about 640 ng used per sample. Multiple widely separated biopsies were taken from each primary tumor at surgery. Untreated, newly diagnosed non-small cell lung cancer patients underwent curative surgery. The specimen was lung tumor tissue. The receptors originated from a man aged 35 to 55 with non-small cell lung cancer.

The chain has TRBV5-1 and TRBJ1-1, with D maybe TRBD1 (5 bases). Germline CDR1 is SGHRS and CDR2 is YFSETQ. The CDR3 is 13 amino acids. Trimming cost V 7 bases and J 4 bases, with 14 bases left between them. The CDR3 DNA follows: TGCGCCAGCGGCAGGGCGGTAGCCACTGAAGCTTTCTTT. Translated: CASGRAVATEAFF.

The chain is built from TRBV4-1 and TRBJ2-1; 12 positions agree with TRBD2. Germline V gene sequence: CDR1 MGHRA, CDR2 YSYEKL. The V segment lost 4 bases and the J segment 8 bases; nucleotides outside the gene matches: 9. CDR3 size: 16 residues. DNA for the CDR3: TGCGCCAGCAGCCTCTCCTCTAGCGGGAGGGCCGATGAGCAGTTCTTC. Encoded protein: CASSLSSSGRADEQFF.

This clonotype was recorded at least ten times. A much more abundant neighbour one base away suggests this may be a read error. The V call is TRBV2, the J call TRBJ1-2; D is undetermined. Trimming cost V 0 bases and J 3 bases, with 5 bases left between them. The CDR3 runs 13 residues. Germline values: CDR1 SNHLY, CDR2 FYNNEI. This CDR3 reads CASSEADYYGYTF. CDR3 DNA: TGTGCCAGCAGTGAAGCCGACTACTATGGCTACACCTTC.

Many counts were recorded for this clonotype. This chain uses TRBV19 with TRBJ1-2; possible D gene TRBD1, 5 bases. CDR1 LNHDA and CDR2 SQIVND come from the germline V gene (reference sequence). V lost 6 bases, J lost 8 bases, and 13 bases lay in between. The CDR3 length is 12 residues. CDR3 DNA: TGTGCCAGTAGAAAAGGGGATAGAGGCTACACCTTC. Translated: CASRKGDRGYTF. The full variable domain, rest sourced from reference TRBV19 and TRBJ1-2, is DGGITQSPKYLFRKEGQNVTLSCEQNLNHDAMYWYRQDPGQGLRLIYYSQIVNDFQKGDIAEGYSVSREKKESFPLTVTSAQKNPTAFYLCASRKGDRGYTFGSGTRLTVV.

The rearrangement uses TRBV7-9 and TRBJ1-5; unclear D gene. Germline V CDR1 and CDR2: SEHNR, FQNEAQ (reference sequence). The CDR3 runs 14 residues. Trimming removed 2 bases at V and 4 bases at J, with 9 bases between. CDR3 amino acids: CASSLYGENQPQHF. The CDR3 DNA follows: TGTGCCAGCAGCTTATATGGGGAAAATCAGCCCCAGCATTTT.

In its sample, this clonotype was seen many times. The chain carries TRBV30 and TRBJ1-4; D is undetermined. V lost 0 bases and J lost 4, with 9 bases in between. The CDR3 has 14 amino acids. The V gene's germline CDR1 is GTSNPN and CDR2 SVGIG (reference sequence). In nucleotides, the CDR3 is TGTGCCTGGAGTGTGCGGGCTGGTAATGAAAAACTGTTTTTT. Amino acids: CAWSVRAGNEKLFF.

This chain joins TRBV5-5 and TRBJ2-4, with D maybe TRBD1 (6 bases). V was shortened by 1 base and J by 8 bases, with 13 bases between the two germline ends. CDR3 length equals 14 residues. Per the germline V gene, CDR1 is SGHKS and CDR2 is YYEKEE (reference sequence). CDR3 coding DNA: TGTGCCAGCAGCTTGTTGCAGGGGATGTACATTCAGTACTTC. This sequence encodes CASSLLQGMYIQYF.

This clonotype was detected ten times or more. The J gene is TRBJ2-1, the V gene TRBV12-3 or TRBV12-4; D is unclear. The V end was cut by 0 bases, the J end by 7 bases, with 7 bases between. The CDR3 runs 13 residues. The chain's CDR3 is CASSLAPTNEQFF. The CDR3 DNA reads TGTGCCAGCAGTTTAGCGCCCACAAATGAGCAGTTCTTC.